This TCR beta chain derives from a study of Ad26.COV2.S vaccination and SARS-CoV-2 variants. Study summary: Administration of Ad26.COV2.S was intramuscular, either once or twice 56 days apart.

Clones were read by immunoSEQ multiplex PCR, and TCRdb kept only the in-frame ones, dropping some. The sample has 300,000 to 400,000 clones, 80% to 90% seen once. Points on this clone: Its antigen remains unidentified.

Study observations and caveats: Vaccinees displayed broader spike-specific TCR repertoires than placebo recipients. Vaccinees and placebo recipients showed similar non-spike TCR breadth.

As for treatment: roughly 19 received Ad26.COV2.S at low or high dose, single or two shots; 5 received placebo; per-sample allocation not given. The study sampled participants on day 63 after the first vaccine or placebo injection. What was given as vaccine was an Ad26 vector encoding Wuhan-strain SARS-CoV-2 spike. This sequence originates from a person between 18 and 59 years old who received the Ad26.COV2.S COVID-19 vaccine or a placebo. The sample consisted of peripheral blood, taken in a trial of Ad26.COV2.S vaccine versus placebo.

The CDR3 nucleotides are TGTGCCAGCAGCCCCAGCCAGGGGAACACTGAAGCTTTCTTT. Translation gives CASSPSQGNTEAFF. The chain employs TRBV7-2 and TRBJ1-1; tentative D call: TRBD1 (5 bases). Between the trimmed V and J ends, which lost 5 bases and 1 base, there was a span of 11 bases. The CDR3 has 14 amino acids. Germline assignment: CDR1 SGHTA and CDR2 FQGNSA. The entire variable domain, with the rest obtained from reference TRBV7-2 and TRBJ1-1, is as follows: GAGVSQSPSNKVTEKGKDVELRCDPISGHTALYWYRQSLGQGLEFLIYFQGNSAPDKSGLPSDRFSAERTGGSVSTLTIQRTQQEDSAVYLCASSPSQGNTEAFFGQGTRLTVV.